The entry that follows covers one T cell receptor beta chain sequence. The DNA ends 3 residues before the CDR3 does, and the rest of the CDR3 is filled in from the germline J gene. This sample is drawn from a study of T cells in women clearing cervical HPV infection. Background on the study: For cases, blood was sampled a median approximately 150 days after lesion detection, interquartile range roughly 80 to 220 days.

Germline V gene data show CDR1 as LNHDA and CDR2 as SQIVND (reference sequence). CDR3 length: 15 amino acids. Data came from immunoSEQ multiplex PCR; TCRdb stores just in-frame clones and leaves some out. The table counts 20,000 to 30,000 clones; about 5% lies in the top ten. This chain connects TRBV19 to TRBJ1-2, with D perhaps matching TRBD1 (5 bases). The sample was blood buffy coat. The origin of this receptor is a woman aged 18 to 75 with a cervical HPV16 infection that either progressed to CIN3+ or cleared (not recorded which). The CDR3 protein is CASSIVSGGVYTYTF. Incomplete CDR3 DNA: TGTGCCAGTAGTATTGTTAGCGGGGGGGTATATACC.